The 20 T cell receptor beta chains reported below all come from one sample, sequenced in a study of response to subunit inactivated influenza vaccine. Using its own MiXCR run on the RT-PCR reads, TCRdb lists one record per CDR3 protein. The top ten clones hold around 13% of a sample with more than 450,000 distinct CDR3 sequences, about 8% of them seen once. Sequencing was performed on PBMCs from blood, taken about 23 months after vaccination. These receptors were taken from a man aged 45 to 75 who received an inactivated influenza vaccine.

This clonotype was seen only a few times. The CDR3 loop is CASTPGTGVPDTQYF. The DNA for the CDR3 is TGTGCCAGCACTCCGGGGACAGGGGTGCCAGATACGCAGTATTTT. The chain has TRBV9 and TRBJ2-3; 10 nucleotides match TRBD1. Losses at the gene ends were 6 bases for V and 4 bases for J; bases not matched to a gene: 8. CDR3 size: 15 residues. CDR1 is SGDLS, CDR2 YYNGEE, per germline.

This clonotype has only a few counts. V is TRBV7-2 and J is TRBJ2-1, with 13 bases fitting TRBD2. Germline-derived CDR1 and CDR2 are SGHTA and FQGNSA. The CDR3 consists of 15 residues. V dropped 3 bases and J dropped 7; count of bases not matched to a gene: 3. The CDR3 DNA reads TGTGCCAGCAGCTTGACTAGCGGGAGGCCGAATGAGCAGTTCTTC. Protein sequence: CASSLTSGRPNEQFF.

Only a few counts were recorded for this clonotype. This chain connects TRBV3-1 to TRBJ2-1; TRBD1 aligns across 7 bases. Germline lookup yields CDR1 LGHDT and CDR2 YNNKEL (reference sequence). The CDR3 covers 18 residues. Trimming removed 3 bases from V and 6 bases from J; junction bases left unmatched: 17. CDR3 loop: CASSHSFTRGLHGNEQFF. Here the CDR3 DNA reads TGTGCCAGCAGCCATTCCTTCACGAGGGGGCTCCACGGCAATGAGCAGTTCTTC.

Only a few counts were recorded for this clonotype. The rearrangement links TRBV12-3 or TRBV12-4 to TRBJ1-5; TRBD1 is a possible D gene (5 bases). Trimming pared 4 bases from V and 3 bases from J, leaving 10 bases between. The CDR3 has 14 residues. The CDR3 protein is CASSSGLSNQPQHF. The DNA for the CDR3 is TGTGCCAGCAGTTCGGGACTCTCCAATCAGCCCCAGCATTTT.

This clonotype was observed at least ten times. CDR3 protein: CASSQGILAAEETQYF. The DNA for the CDR3 is TGTGCCAGCAGCCAAGGGATCCTAGCGGCCGAAGAGACCCAGTACTTC. This rearrangement joins TRBV3-1 to TRBJ2-5; 7 bases line up with TRBD2. V gave up 1 base and J gave up 3 bases; unmatched junction bases: 8. Looked up from germline, CDR1 is LGHDT and CDR2 is YNNKEL (reference sequence). The CDR3 is made up of 16 amino acids.

The rearrangement joins TRBV7-9 to TRBJ2-7, with D maybe TRBD2 (5 bases). Germline V CDR1 and CDR2: SEHNR, FQNEAQ (reference sequence). The CDR3 is 16 amino acids. V lost 4 bases and J lost 2, with 18 bases in between. The CDR3 here is CASSSLVRASPYEQYF. The CDR3 DNA is TGTGCCAGCAGCTCTCTAGTTCGGGCTAGCCCCTACGAGCAGTACTTC.

This clonotype was seen a handful of times. This chain uses TRBV7-2 with TRBJ2-2; 9 bases agree with TRBD1. V shed 4 bases and J 2 bases; nucleotides not matched to a gene: 5. The CDR3 length is 16 residues. In germline, CDR1 is SGHTA, CDR2 FQGNSA. This CDR3 reads CASSSRQGGNTGELFF. CDR3 bases: TGTGCCAGCAGCTCCCGACAGGGGGGAAACACCGGGGAGCTGTTTTTT. The full variable domain, in which reference TRBV7-2 and TRBJ2-2 provide the parts outside the CDR3, is GAGVSQSPSNKVTEKGKDVELRCDPISGHTALYWYRQSLGQGLEFLIYFQGNSAPDKSGLPSDRFSAERTGGSVSTLTIQRTQQEDSAVYLCASSSRQGGNTGELFFGEGSRLTVL.

This clonotype was counted a few times. The chain couples TRBV24-1 to TRBJ2-1; a weak D match, TRBD2 (7 bases). V shed 0 bases and J shed 6 bases, with 11 bases lying between them. Per the germline V gene, CDR1 is KGHDR and CDR2 is SFDVKD. The CDR3 loop spans 15 amino acids. CDR3 sequence: CATSDLGGASNEQFF. CDR3 in DNA: TGTGCCACCAGTGATTTGGGGGGGGCCTCCAATGAGCAGTTCTTC.

The chain carries TRBV2 and TRBJ2-7, with TRBD2 identical over 9 bases. Germline trimming cut 8 bases from V and 3 bases from J; bases unmatched to any gene: 8. This CDR3 is built from 14 residues. The germline CDR1 and CDR2 sequences are SNHLY and FYNNEI. CDR3 residues: CASSLSGRGYEQYF. In DNA, the CDR3 is TGTGCCAGCTCCCTTAGCGGGAGAGGCTACGAGCAGTACTTC.

Ten or more counts support this clonotype. The J gene is TRBJ1-2, the V gene TRBV28; 7 positions match TRBD1. Per germline, CDR1 MDHEN and CDR2 SYDVKM. This CDR3 has 16 residues. V shed 4 bases and J 0 bases; nucleotides not matched to a gene: 8. CDR3 DNA sequence: TGTGCCAGCAGTTCTTTCGCCGGGACAGCTAACTATGGCTACACCTTC. It encodes CASSSFAGTANYGYTF.

There are many counts of this clonotype. The chain combines TRBV12-3 or TRBV12-4 with TRBJ1-2; the D gene is possibly TRBD1 (6 bases). Trimming took off 3 bases at V and 6 bases at J, with 14 bases between the two ends. CDR3 length: 14 residues. The CDR3 region has the DNA TGTGCCAGCAGTTTTAGACAGGCCGGACATGGCTACACCTTC. Translated, it gives CASSFRQAGHGYTF.

Only a few counts were recorded for this clonotype. The chain recombines TRBV11-3 with TRBJ2-3, with D perhaps assigned TRBD1 or TRBD2 (6 bases each). The CDR3 has 15 residues. The germline V gene has CDR1 SGHNT and CDR2 YENEEA. V lost 5 bases, J lost 2 bases, and 14 bases lay in between. The CDR3 sequence is CASSQGLGATDTQYF. DNA for the CDR3: TGTGCCAGCAGCCAGGGACTGGGGGCCACAGATACGCAGTATTTT.

The V and J genes are TRBV12-3 or TRBV12-4 and TRBJ2-2; 13 bases are shared with TRBD2. V dropped 6 bases and J dropped 4; count of bases not matched to a gene: 11. CDR3 length equals 18 residues. Written as DNA, the CDR3 is TGTGCCAGCAGCCAAAGCAGCTGGACTAGCGGGAGCACCGGGGAGCTGTTTTTT. Residues: CASSQSSWTSGSTGELFF.

This clonotype was counted many times. This rearrangement joins TRBV20-1 to TRBJ1-2; D ambiguous. V was cut by 3 bases and J by 4 bases, with 12 bases left in between. From germline, CDR1 is DFQATT and CDR2 SNEGSKA (reference sequence). The CDR3 consists of 13 residues. CDR3 bases: TGCAGTGCTAGTTTAGGCCCTCTCTATGGCTACACCTTC. This translates into CSASLGPLYGYTF.

There are many counts of this clonotype. The chain is built from TRBV20-1 and TRBJ2-7; TRBD2 is a possible D gene (6 bases). The CDR3 contains 14 residues. Looked up from germline, CDR1 is DFQATT and CDR2 is SNEGSKA (reference sequence). Between the trimmed V and J ends, which lost 1 base and 6 bases, there was a span of 16 bases. The CDR3 DNA follows: TGCAGTGCTAGAGCGGGCGGGATGGGTCCCGAGCAGTACTTC. Protein product: CSARAGGMGPEQYF.

The chain recombines TRBV12-3 or TRBV12-4 with TRBJ2-3; D unclear. The CDR3 length is 14 residues. Trimming cost V 3 bases and J 3 bases, with 10 bases left between them. In DNA form, the CDR3 reads TGTGCCAGCAGTTTTGGAAAGGGTACAGATACGCAGTATTTT. Translated: CASSFGKGTDTQYF.

The chain has TRBV5-1 and TRBJ2-5, with TRBD1 as a possible D gene (6 bases). Germline CDR1 is SGHRS and CDR2 is YFSETQ. V gave up 5 bases and J gave up 0 bases, with 11 bases separating them. The CDR3 length is 14 residues. The CDR3 nucleotides read TGCGCCAGCAGACATGCAGGGGACCAAGAGACCCAGTACTTC. As protein: CASRHAGDQETQYF.

The chain uses TRBV5-1 and TRBJ2-1, with 9 bases lining up with TRBD1. The J segment lost 7 bases and the V segment lost 4 bases, leaving 6 bases of the junction unmatched. CDR1 SGHRS and CDR2 YFSETQ come from the germline V gene. CDR3 length equals 14 residues. DNA of the CDR3: TGCGCCAGCAGCCAGGGACAGGGCGTAAATGAGCAGTTCTTC. It translates to CASSQGQGVNEQFF.

The sample holds a few counts of this clonotype. The CDR3 sequence is CASSLAGSVYEQYF. The CDR3 nucleotides are TGTGCCAGCAGTTTAGCGGGAAGTGTTTACGAGCAGTACTTC. The gene calls are TRBV6-2 or TRBV6-3 and TRBJ2-7; TRBD2 matches at 8 bases. CDR1 is MNHEY, CDR2 SVGEGT, per germline. This CDR3 is built from 14 residues. J was trimmed by 4 bases and V by 4 bases; bases with no gene match: 6.

This clonotype was picked up a small number of times. The J gene is TRBJ2-3, the V gene TRBV29-1, with unresolved D. This CDR3 spans 14 amino acids. CDR1 and CDR2 from the germline V gene are SQVTM and ANQGSEA. V was trimmed by 6 bases and J by 0 bases, leaving 13 bases between them. CDR3 bases: TGCAGCGTCGCCCGACGAACTAGCACAGATACGCAGTATTTT. Encoded protein: CSVARRTSTDTQYF.